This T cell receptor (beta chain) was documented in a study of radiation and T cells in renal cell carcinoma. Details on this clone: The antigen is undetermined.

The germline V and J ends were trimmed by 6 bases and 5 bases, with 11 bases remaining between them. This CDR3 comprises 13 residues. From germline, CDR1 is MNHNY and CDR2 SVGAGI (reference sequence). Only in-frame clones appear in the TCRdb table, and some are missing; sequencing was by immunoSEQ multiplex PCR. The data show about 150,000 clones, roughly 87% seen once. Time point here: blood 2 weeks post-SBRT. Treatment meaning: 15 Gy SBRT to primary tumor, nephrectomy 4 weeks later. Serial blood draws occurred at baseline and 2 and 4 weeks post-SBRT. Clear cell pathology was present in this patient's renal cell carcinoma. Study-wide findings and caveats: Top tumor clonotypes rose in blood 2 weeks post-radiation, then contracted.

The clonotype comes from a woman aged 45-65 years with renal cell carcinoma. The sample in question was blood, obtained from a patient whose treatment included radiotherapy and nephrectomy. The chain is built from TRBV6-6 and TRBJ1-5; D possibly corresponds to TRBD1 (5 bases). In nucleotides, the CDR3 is TGTGCCAGCAGCCGGGGGACTTATCAGCCCCAGCATTTT. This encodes CASSRGTYQPQHF.